Below, 19 T cell receptor beta chains from the same sample are listed, as sequenced in a study of T cell repertoires in cytomegalovirus infection. Each CDR3 protein gets one entry after TCRdb re-called the reads with MiXCR. The data show 200,000 to 250,000 distinct CDR3 sequences, with roughly 22% seen just once and about 20% held by the top ten. Sequencing used CD8+ T cells from PBMCs. These receptors came from a human donor in good health (CMV status not recorded). Some clones in this sample may be carry-over from other donors' samples.

The chain recombines TRBV14 with TRBJ2-2; D may be TRBD1 (5 bases). Trimming stripped 2 bases from V and 8 bases from J, with 9 bases between. CDR3 length: 13 amino acids. The germline CDR1 and CDR2 sequences are SGHDN and FVKESK. For the CDR3, the DNA is TGTGCCAGCAGCCAATGGGGCGAAGGGGAGCTGTTTTTT. It yields the protein CASSQWGEGELFF.

The rearrangement uses TRBV7-3 and TRBJ1-6; D uncertain. There are 14 residues in the CDR3. CDR1 and CDR2 (germline): SGHTA, FQGTGA. V dropped 5 bases and J dropped 7 bases, with 12 bases sitting between them. CDR3 nucleotides: TGTGCCAGCAGCCCAGTGAGTGGGAATTCACCCCTCCACTTT. The encoded protein is CASSPVSGNSPLHF.

In its sample, this clonotype was seen many times. V gene TRBV28 combines with J gene TRBJ1-3; no clear D. V dropped 6 bases and J dropped 0 bases, with 9 bases sitting between them. Germline values: CDR1 MDHEN, CDR2 SYDVKM. CDR3 length: 14 residues. The CDR3 region has the DNA TGTGCCAGCAGCGACATTCTCTCTGGAAACACCATATATTTT. Translated: CASSDILSGNTIYF.

This chain joins TRBV6-1 and TRBJ2-7, with 11 bases matching TRBD2. J lost 3 bases, V lost 6 bases, and 4 bases had no gene match. This CDR3 contains 14 residues. The V gene's germline CDR1 is MNHNS and CDR2 SASEGT. The CDR3 protein is CASSTTSGGYEQYF. CDR3 nucleotide sequence: TGTGCCAGCAGCACTACTAGCGGGGGCTACGAGCAGTACTTC.

The gene calls are TRBV14 and TRBJ2-1; D unclear. The CDR3 is 16 amino acids. Trimming pared 0 bases from V and 2 bases from J, leaving 11 bases between. Germline V gene sequence: CDR1 SGHDN, CDR2 FVKESK. The CDR3 DNA reads as TGTGCCAGCAGCCAAGATCGCCCAGAGACCTACAATGAGCAGTTCTTC. Translating gives CASSQDRPETYNEQFF.

The chain has TRBV7-9 and TRBJ2-1; D tentatively reads TRBD1 or TRBD2 (6 bases each). CDR1 and CDR2 from the germline V gene are SEHNR and FQNEAQ (reference sequence). V was pared by 1 base and J by 7 bases, with 14 bases between. The CDR3 covers 15 residues. CDR3 DNA sequence: TGTGCCAGCAGCTTAGGGCGATGGGGGGCAAATGAGCAGTTCTTC. This codes for CASSLGRWGANEQFF.

This rearrangement joins TRBV19 to TRBJ2-3; TRBD2 matches at 10 bases. This CDR3 contains 17 residues. Germline V gene sequence: CDR1 LNHDA, CDR2 SQIVND (reference sequence). V shed 0 bases, J shed 6 bases, and the junction held 9 bases outside the gene matches. CDR3: CASSIDFPAGGLDTQYF. For the CDR3, the DNA is TGTGCCAGTAGTATAGATTTCCCAGCGGGGGGGTTGGATACGCAGTATTTT.

This clonotype has just a few counts. V usage is TRBV10-3 and J usage is TRBJ1-1, with 7 bases aligning to TRBD1. Looked up from germline, CDR1 is ENHRY and CDR2 is SYGVKD. Unmatched junction bases numbered 9, after V lost 7 bases and J lost 4 bases. The CDR3 is 14 residues long. The CDR3 DNA follows: TGTGCCATCACAGGCGAGGGGGCGAGCACTGAAGCTTTCTTT. Protein product: CAITGEGASTEAFF.

A few counts support this clonotype. The rearrangement uses TRBV24-1 and TRBJ2-2; either TRBD1 or TRBD2 may fit D (6 bases each). Trimming pared 0 bases from V and 0 bases from J, leaving 7 bases between. The CDR3 is made up of 16 amino acids. Germline CDR1 and CDR2: KGHDR and SFDVKD. The CDR3 DNA is TGTGCCACCAGTGATTTGAGGGGGGCGAACACCGGGGAGCTGTTTTTT. Amino acid sequence: CATSDLRGANTGELFF.

The chain couples TRBV2 to TRBJ2-1, with 8 bases aligning to TRBD2. There are 15 residues in the CDR3. The germline gives CDR1 SNHLY, CDR2 FYNNEI. V shed 11 bases, J shed 0 bases, and the junction held 9 bases outside the gene matches. CDR3 sequence reads: CALGGAGGSYNEQFF. CDR3 sequence (DNA): TGTGCCCTTGGTGGGGCGGGGGGCTCCTACAATGAGCAGTTCTTC.

The chain employs TRBV28 and TRBJ2-4; D is possibly TRBD1 (6 bases). Germline V gene sequence: CDR1 MDHEN, CDR2 SYDVKM. Trimming cost V 2 bases and J 10 bases, with 9 bases left between them. The CDR3 contains 12 residues. The CDR3 spells CASSLTGTIQYF. CDR3 nucleotides: TGTGCCAGCAGTTTAACAGGGACGATTCAGTACTTC.

The rearrangement links TRBV2 to TRBJ2-5; D is uncertain. The germline CDR1 and CDR2 sequences are SNHLY and FYNNEI. V shed 8 bases and J shed 5 bases, with 9 bases lying between them. The CDR3 length is 11 residues. CDR3 in amino acids: CASATWETQYF. The CDR3 nucleotides are TGTGCCAGCGCCACCTGGGAGACCCAGTACTTC. The full variable domain, its missing parts supplied by reference TRBV2 and TRBJ2-5, is EPEVTQTPSHQVTQMGQEVILRCVPISNHLYFYWYRQILGQKVEFLVSFYNNEISEKSEIFDDQFSVERPDGSNFTLKIRSTKLEDSAMYFCASATWETQYFGPGTRLLVL.

In its sample, this clonotype was seen many times. This sequence joins TRBV7-2 and TRBJ2-2, with D maybe TRBD1 (6 bases). Trimming removed 1 base from V and 4 bases from J, with 10 bases in between. From germline, CDR1 is SGHTA and CDR2 FQGNSA. The CDR3 sequence is 15 residues long. DNA of the CDR3: TGTGCCAGCAGCTTAGTGGGACATTCCACCGGGGAGCTGTTTTTT. The encoded protein is CASSLVGHSTGELFF.

The genes are TRBV5-4 and TRBJ2-1, with D uncertain. Per germline, CDR1 SGHNT and CDR2 YYREEE (reference sequence). The CDR3 extends over 14 amino acids. Deletions cut 4 bases from V and 7 bases from J, with 15 bases between. This chain's CDR3 is CASSPGPGPNEQFF. The DNA of the CDR3 is TGTGCCAGCAGCCCAGGACCCGGGCCGAATGAGCAGTTCTTC.

This clonotype was detected ten times or more. This chain uses TRBV24-1 with TRBJ2-1; 14 nucleotides line up with TRBD2. The germline gives CDR1 KGHDR, CDR2 SFDVKD. The V gene end was trimmed by 0 bases and the J gene end by 8 bases; junction bases not matched to a gene: 5. The CDR3 has 17 amino acids. In nucleotides, the CDR3 is TGTGCCACCAGTGATTTGGGACTAGCGGGGGGCCGAGATGAGCAGTTCTTC. This codes for CATSDLGLAGGRDEQFF.

The J gene is TRBJ2-1, the V gene TRBV27; D not resolved. CDR1 is MNHEY, CDR2 SMNVEV, per germline (reference sequence). With 10 bases removed from V and 5 bases from J, the gap between germline ends came to 6 bases. The CDR3 has 10 amino acids. The CDR3 coding sequence is TGTGCCATCGGTGACAATGAGCAGTTCTTC. It translates to CAIGDNEQFF.

The CDR3 bases are TGTGCCAGCAGTTTAGTGTTGGGGGGCCACGAGCAGTACTTC. Translating it yields CASSLVLGGHEQYF. J is TRBJ2-7 and V is TRBV12-3 or TRBV12-4, with D perhaps given as TRBD1 or TRBD2 (6 bases each). V lost 1 base to trimming and J lost 5 bases, with 12 bases between them. The CDR3 has 14 residues.

In its sample, this clonotype was seen a few times. The chain links TRBV20-1 to TRBJ1-5; D uncertain. Germline V gene data show CDR1 as DFQATT and CDR2 as SNEGSKA (reference sequence). The CDR3 loop spans 13 amino acids. Trimming stripped 1 base from V and 6 bases from J, with 10 bases between. In DNA form, the CDR3 reads TGCAGTGCTAGAGCGGGTGGAGGTCAGCCCCAGCATTTT. This encodes CSARAGGGQPQHF.

The rearrangement joins TRBV9 to TRBJ2-3; no definite D call. With 4 bases removed from V and 4 bases from J, the gap between germline ends came to 10 bases. Germline V gene lookup returns CDR1 SGDLS and CDR2 YYNGEE. The CDR3 length is 13 residues. In nucleotides, the CDR3 is TGTGCCAGCAGCCACGGGTGGGCAGATACGCAGTATTTT. Amino acid sequence: CASSHGWADTQYF.